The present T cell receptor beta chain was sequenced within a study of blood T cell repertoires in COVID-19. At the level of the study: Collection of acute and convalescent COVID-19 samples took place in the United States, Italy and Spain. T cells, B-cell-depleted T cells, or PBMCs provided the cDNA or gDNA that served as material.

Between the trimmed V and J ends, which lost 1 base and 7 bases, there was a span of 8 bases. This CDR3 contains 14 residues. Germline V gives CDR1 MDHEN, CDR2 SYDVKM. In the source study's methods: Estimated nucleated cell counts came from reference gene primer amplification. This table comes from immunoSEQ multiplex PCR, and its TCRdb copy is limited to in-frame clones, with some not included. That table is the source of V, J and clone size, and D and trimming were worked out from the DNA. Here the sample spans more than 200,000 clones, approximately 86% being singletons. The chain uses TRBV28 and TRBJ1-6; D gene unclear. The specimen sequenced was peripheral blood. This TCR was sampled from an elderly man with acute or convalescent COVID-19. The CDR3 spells CASSLFVGNSPLHF. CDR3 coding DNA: TGTGCCAGCAGTTTATTTGTGGGCAATTCACCCCTCCACTTT.